These 23 T cell receptor beta chains were sequenced from one sample in a study of blood T cell repertoires in COVID-19. Sequencing used immunoSEQ multiplex PCR; TCRdb keeps in-frame clones, though not all of them. The table includes hundreds of thousands of clones, around four fifths detected once. Sequenced material: peripheral blood. The source is an elderly man with acute or convalescent COVID-19.

As to this clone: Relative to the germline gene, one junction end is altered; a read error may explain this. The gene calls are TRBV28 and TRBJ1-5; D uncertain. The CDR3 totals 12 residues. The germline gives CDR1 MDHEN, CDR2 SYDVKM. In nucleotides, the CDR3 is TGTGCCAGCAGCGCCCCTCGAAGAGGGAGTATTTTT. Amino acids: CASSAPRRGSIF.

J is TRBJ2-7 and V is TRBV7-3; D gene uncertain. The CDR3 has 13 amino acids. The germline V gene encodes CDR1 SGHTA and CDR2 FQGTGA. V lost 2 bases and J 4 bases, leaving 9 bases between the germline ends. In DNA, the CDR3 is TGTGCCAGCAGCTTAGGTTCAGGATACGAGCAGTACTTC. This sequence encodes CASSLGSGYEQYF.

V gene TRBV7-2 combines with J gene TRBJ2-5, with TRBD2 identical over 12 bases. The V gene's germline CDR1 is SGHTA and CDR2 FQGNSA. The CDR3 consists of 19 residues. Germline trimming cut 1 base from V and 2 bases from J; bases unmatched to any gene: 11. The chain's CDR3 is CASSLDIPSGRAKQETQYF. For the CDR3, the DNA is TGTGCCAGCAGCTTAGATATTCCTAGCGGGAGGGCCAAACAAGAGACCCAGTACTTC.

The V call is TRBV28, the J call TRBJ2-3; 8 bases match TRBD1. The CDR3 length is 12 residues. The junction had 2 bases not matched to a gene; V was cut back by 6 bases and J by 6 bases. In germline, CDR1 is MDHEN, CDR2 SYDVKM. CDR3 in amino acids: CASSSGGDTQYF. The CDR3 bases are TGTGCCAGCAGCTCAGGGGGCGATACGCAGTATTTT.

This chain connects TRBV21-1 to TRBJ1-1; the table gives TRBD1 as D, unverified against the DNA. TRBV21-1 is flagged as a pseudogene. The CDR3 runs 15 residues. DNA for the CDR3: TGTGCCAGCAGCAAAGCCCACAGGGGTTCGGCTGAAGCTTTCTTT. It translates to CASSKAHRGSAEAFF.

The chain carries TRBV5-1 and TRBJ1-4; the D gene is possibly TRBD1 (5 bases). The CDR3 has 17 residues. The V gene lost 1 base and the J gene lost 0 bases, with 13 bases spanning the gap. Per the germline V gene, CDR1 is SGHRS and CDR2 is YFSETQ. CDR3: CASSLSPQGATNEKLFF. CDR3 bases: TGCGCCAGCAGCTTGTCCCCCCAGGGTGCAACTAATGAAAAACTGTTTTTT.

The chain has TRBV5-1 and TRBJ2-1; D not resolved. Trimming cost V 2 bases and J 0 bases, with 18 bases left between them. This CDR3 spans 18 amino acids. The germline gives CDR1 SGHRS, CDR2 YFSETQ. The DNA for the CDR3 is TGCGCCAGCAGCTTATTGTCCCCGGTCGAGAGCTCCTACAATGAGCAGTTCTTC. Encoded protein: CASSLLSPVESSYNEQFF.

In regard to this clone: Other nucleotide sequences from this sample produce the same CDR3. The V call is TRBV3-1 (or the pseudogene TRBV3-2), the J call TRBJ2-7; D gene unclear. Trimming removed 1 base from V and 4 bases from J, with 2 bases in between. The germline V gene has CDR1 LGHDT and CDR2 YNNKEL (reference sequence). There are 11 residues in the CDR3. The CDR3 loop is CASSQAYEQYF. The CDR3 region has the DNA TGTGCCAGCAGCCAAGCTTACGAGCAGTACTTC.

The J gene is TRBJ2-7, the V gene TRBV6-5; 11 bases are a match to TRBD2. J was trimmed by 2 bases and V by 0 bases; bases with no gene match: 3. In germline, CDR1 is MNHEY, CDR2 SVGAGI. This CDR3 region has 16 residues. CDR3 sequence: CASSYSASGRTYEQYF. In DNA, the CDR3 is TGTGCCAGCAGTTACTCGGCTAGCGGGAGGACCTACGAGCAGTACTTC.

Comment on this clone: At one boundary the junction diverges from the germline segment, which might be a read error. The chain couples TRBV25-1 to TRBJ2-7; D call uncertain. CDR1 is MGHDK, CDR2 SYGVNS, per germline. The CDR3 extends over 15 amino acids. The CDR3 DNA follows: TGTGCCAGCAGTGATCCCCGTCAGGCCACCTACAAGCAGTACTTC. This gives the protein CASSDPRQATYKQYF.

V gene TRBV24-1 combines with J gene TRBJ2-3, with a possible D match to TRBD1 (6 bases). This CDR3 comprises 15 residues. From germline, CDR1 is KGHDR and CDR2 SFDVKD. With 7 bases removed from V and 2 bases from J, the gap between germline ends came to 15 bases. The CDR3 nucleotides are TGTGCCACCAGAGCCTCAACAGGGTTCACAGATACGCAGTATTTT. Translating gives CATRASTGFTDTQYF.

This clone was counted between two and nine times. The V call is TRBV7-8, the J call TRBJ1-4, with 7 bases fitting TRBD1. CDR3 size: 15 residues. From germline, CDR1 is SGHVS and CDR2 FQNEAQ. The junction had 3 bases not matched to a gene; V was cut back by 0 bases and J by 5 bases. The CDR3 sequence: CASSLAGQWNEKLFF. Here the CDR3 DNA reads TGTGCCAGCAGCTTAGCGGGACAGTGGAATGAAAAACTGTTTTTT.

The V gene is TRBV2, the J gene TRBJ2-1; D is unresolved. Between the trimmed V and J ends, which lost 7 bases and 5 bases, there was a span of 15 bases. The germline V gene has CDR1 SNHLY and CDR2 FYNNEI. This CDR3 is 14 amino acids long. CDR3 amino acids: CASTGTLGNNEQFF. The CDR3 bases are TGTGCCAGCACCGGCACCTTGGGCAACAATGAGCAGTTCTTC. The full variable domain, rest sourced from reference TRBV2 and TRBJ2-1, is EPEVTQTPSHQVTQMGQEVILRCVPISNHLYFYWYRQILGQKVEFLVSFYNNEISEKSEIFDDQFSVERPDGSNFTLKIRSTKLEDSAMYFCASTGTLGNNEQFFGPGTRLTVL.

This sequence joins TRBV5-1 and TRBJ2-7; tentatively, D is TRBD1 (6 bases). CDR3 length: 15 amino acids. Germline values: CDR1 SGHRS, CDR2 YFSETQ. V gave up 1 base and J gave up 2 bases, with 13 bases separating them. CDR3 DNA: TGCGCCAGCAGCTTGATTTCAGAGGGGGCCTACGAGCAGTACTTC. It codes for CASSLISEGAYEQYF.

The V and J genes are TRBV4-1 and TRBJ2-5; D perhaps matches TRBD1 (5 bases). The V gene lost 5 bases and the J gene lost 5 bases, with 15 bases spanning the gap. The CDR3 runs 14 residues. Looked up from germline, CDR1 is MGHRA and CDR2 is YSYEKL. CDR3 nucleotides: TGCGCCAGCAGCTTCGGGTCCAGGGTGGAGACCCAGTACTTC. This codes for CASSFGSRVETQYF.

This clone was recorded a few times. This chain joins TRBV2 and TRBJ2-2; 10 nucleotides agree with TRBD2. Germline-derived CDR1 and CDR2 are SNHLY and FYNNEI. This CDR3 is 15 amino acids long. The trim removed 7 bases at V and 7 bases at J, leaving 9 bases unmatched. DNA for the CDR3: TGTGCCAGCATTATAGGGCTAGCGGGAGACGGGGAGCTGTTTTTT. It translates to CASIIGLAGDGELFF.

This chain links TRBV9 with TRBJ2-5; D is perhaps TRBD1 (5 bases). Per germline, CDR1 SGDLS and CDR2 YYNGEE. CDR3 length equals 15 residues. Trimming took off 5 bases at V and 5 bases at J, with 19 bases between the two ends. The DNA for the CDR3 is TGTGCCAGCAGGGCCACGGCAGGGCACTGGGAGACCCAGTACTTC. Amino acid sequence: CASRATAGHWETQYF.

The chain uses TRBV2 and TRBJ2-7; 9 bases are a match to TRBD2. Germline CDR1 reads SNHLY; CDR2 reads FYNNEI. The CDR3 loop spans 14 amino acids. With V trimmed by 6 bases and J by 3 bases, 6 bases remained unmatched. The CDR3 loop is CASRAPSGNYEQYF. The CDR3, as DNA: TGTGCCAGCAGGGCCCCTAGCGGGAACTACGAGCAGTACTTC.

The chain links TRBV11-2 to TRBJ2-5; weak D call: TRBD1 (6 bases). The CDR3 is 14 amino acids. Trimming shortened V by 2 bases and J by 4 bases, and 11 bases separated the two germline ends. The germline V gene encodes CDR1 SGHAT and CDR2 FQNNGV. The CDR3 is CASSLTGFRETQYF. CDR3 DNA: TGTGCCAGCAGCTTAACAGGGTTCAGAGAGACCCAGTACTTC. The whole variable domain, filled in from reference TRBV11-2 and TRBJ2-5, reads EAGVAQSPRYKIIEKRQSVAFWCNPISGHATLYWYQQILGQGPKLLIQFQNNGVVDDSQLPKDRFSAERLKGVDSTLKIQPAKLEDSAVYLCASSLTGFRETQYFGPGTRLLVL.

The chain combines TRBV6-1 with TRBJ2-3; D remains ambiguous. Trimming cost V 2 bases and J 6 bases, with 9 bases left between them. Per germline, CDR1 MNHNS and CDR2 SASEGT. This CDR3 contains 13 residues. CDR3 coding DNA: TGTGCCAGCAGTGAACAGATTCCGGATACGCAGTATTTT. Translating it yields CASSEQIPDTQYF.

V and J are TRBV5-1 and TRBJ2-3, with TRBD2 matching 7 bases. Per germline, CDR1 SGHRS and CDR2 YFSETQ. The trim removed 4 bases at V and 0 bases at J, leaving 8 bases unmatched. The CDR3 loop spans 16 amino acids. CDR3 in DNA: TGCGCCAGCAGCCGGGGGAGCGGGGTTAGCACAGATACGCAGTATTTT. This translates into CASSRGSGVSTDTQYF.

The chain carries TRBV5-1 and TRBJ2-7, with TRBD1 matching over 7 bases. The trim removed 4 bases at V and 1 base at J, leaving 5 bases unmatched. The germline gives CDR1 SGHRS, CDR2 YFSETQ. The CDR3 runs to 14 residues. The CDR3 region is CASSPLTGSYEQYF. Here the CDR3 DNA reads TGCGCCAGCAGCCCACTGACAGGGTCCTACGAGCAGTACTTC. The entire variable domain, with the rest obtained from reference TRBV5-1 and TRBJ2-7, is as follows: KAGVTQTPRYLIKTRGQQVTLSCSPISGHRSVSWYQQTPGQGLQFLFEYFSETQRNKGNFPGRFSGRQFSNSRSEMNVSTLELGDSALYLCASSPLTGSYEQYFGPGTRLTVT.

The chain carries TRBV24-1 and TRBJ1-2; 8 nucleotides agree with TRBD1. The CDR3 totals 14 residues. V lost 2 bases, J lost 7 bases, and 5 bases stayed unmatched. CDR1 and CDR2 from the germline V gene are KGHDR and SFDVKD. The CDR3 reads CATSDSGGLAGYTF. CDR3 nucleotides: TGTGCCACCAGTGATTCAGGGGGCTTGGCTGGCTACACCTTC.